Included here is one T cell receptor beta chain sequence, with context. Its antigen remains unknown. Additional DNA sequences in this sample encode the identical CDR3. Profiled with immunoSEQ multiplex PCR; TCRdb holds only in-frame clones, not every one. The data hold some 480,000 clones, with 70% to 90% observed a single time. The sample is drawn from a study of Ad26.COV2.S vaccination and SARS-CoV-2 variants. Study-level information: Among those in the COV1001 Ad26.COV2.S trial arm was the donor. Findings and caveats of the study: Vaccinated individuals (as opposed to placebo recipients) had higher spike-specific TCR breadth.

Treatment reported: around 19 received Ad26.COV2.S at low or high dose, single or two shots; 5 received placebo; per-sample allocation not given. Sampling was performed 63 days after the first vaccine or placebo injection. Cohort 1b enrolled adults aged 18-55 years in Boston. Participants' vaccine, an Ad26 vector, delivered Wuhan-strain SARS-CoV-2 spike. The sample here was peripheral blood, taken in a trial of Ad26.COV2.S vaccine versus placebo. The clonotype comes from a person between 18 and 60 years old who received the Ad26.COV2.S COVID-19 vaccine or a placebo.

CDR3 residues: CASSRGSYEQYF. The CDR3 nucleotides are TGTGCCAGCAGCCGGGGATCCTACGAGCAGTACTTC. V and J are TRBV7-2 and TRBJ2-7, with a tentative D call TRBD2 (5 bases). The V end was cut by 5 bases, the J end by 1 base, with 6 bases between. The germline gives CDR1 SGHTA, CDR2 FQGNSA. The CDR3 has 12 residues.